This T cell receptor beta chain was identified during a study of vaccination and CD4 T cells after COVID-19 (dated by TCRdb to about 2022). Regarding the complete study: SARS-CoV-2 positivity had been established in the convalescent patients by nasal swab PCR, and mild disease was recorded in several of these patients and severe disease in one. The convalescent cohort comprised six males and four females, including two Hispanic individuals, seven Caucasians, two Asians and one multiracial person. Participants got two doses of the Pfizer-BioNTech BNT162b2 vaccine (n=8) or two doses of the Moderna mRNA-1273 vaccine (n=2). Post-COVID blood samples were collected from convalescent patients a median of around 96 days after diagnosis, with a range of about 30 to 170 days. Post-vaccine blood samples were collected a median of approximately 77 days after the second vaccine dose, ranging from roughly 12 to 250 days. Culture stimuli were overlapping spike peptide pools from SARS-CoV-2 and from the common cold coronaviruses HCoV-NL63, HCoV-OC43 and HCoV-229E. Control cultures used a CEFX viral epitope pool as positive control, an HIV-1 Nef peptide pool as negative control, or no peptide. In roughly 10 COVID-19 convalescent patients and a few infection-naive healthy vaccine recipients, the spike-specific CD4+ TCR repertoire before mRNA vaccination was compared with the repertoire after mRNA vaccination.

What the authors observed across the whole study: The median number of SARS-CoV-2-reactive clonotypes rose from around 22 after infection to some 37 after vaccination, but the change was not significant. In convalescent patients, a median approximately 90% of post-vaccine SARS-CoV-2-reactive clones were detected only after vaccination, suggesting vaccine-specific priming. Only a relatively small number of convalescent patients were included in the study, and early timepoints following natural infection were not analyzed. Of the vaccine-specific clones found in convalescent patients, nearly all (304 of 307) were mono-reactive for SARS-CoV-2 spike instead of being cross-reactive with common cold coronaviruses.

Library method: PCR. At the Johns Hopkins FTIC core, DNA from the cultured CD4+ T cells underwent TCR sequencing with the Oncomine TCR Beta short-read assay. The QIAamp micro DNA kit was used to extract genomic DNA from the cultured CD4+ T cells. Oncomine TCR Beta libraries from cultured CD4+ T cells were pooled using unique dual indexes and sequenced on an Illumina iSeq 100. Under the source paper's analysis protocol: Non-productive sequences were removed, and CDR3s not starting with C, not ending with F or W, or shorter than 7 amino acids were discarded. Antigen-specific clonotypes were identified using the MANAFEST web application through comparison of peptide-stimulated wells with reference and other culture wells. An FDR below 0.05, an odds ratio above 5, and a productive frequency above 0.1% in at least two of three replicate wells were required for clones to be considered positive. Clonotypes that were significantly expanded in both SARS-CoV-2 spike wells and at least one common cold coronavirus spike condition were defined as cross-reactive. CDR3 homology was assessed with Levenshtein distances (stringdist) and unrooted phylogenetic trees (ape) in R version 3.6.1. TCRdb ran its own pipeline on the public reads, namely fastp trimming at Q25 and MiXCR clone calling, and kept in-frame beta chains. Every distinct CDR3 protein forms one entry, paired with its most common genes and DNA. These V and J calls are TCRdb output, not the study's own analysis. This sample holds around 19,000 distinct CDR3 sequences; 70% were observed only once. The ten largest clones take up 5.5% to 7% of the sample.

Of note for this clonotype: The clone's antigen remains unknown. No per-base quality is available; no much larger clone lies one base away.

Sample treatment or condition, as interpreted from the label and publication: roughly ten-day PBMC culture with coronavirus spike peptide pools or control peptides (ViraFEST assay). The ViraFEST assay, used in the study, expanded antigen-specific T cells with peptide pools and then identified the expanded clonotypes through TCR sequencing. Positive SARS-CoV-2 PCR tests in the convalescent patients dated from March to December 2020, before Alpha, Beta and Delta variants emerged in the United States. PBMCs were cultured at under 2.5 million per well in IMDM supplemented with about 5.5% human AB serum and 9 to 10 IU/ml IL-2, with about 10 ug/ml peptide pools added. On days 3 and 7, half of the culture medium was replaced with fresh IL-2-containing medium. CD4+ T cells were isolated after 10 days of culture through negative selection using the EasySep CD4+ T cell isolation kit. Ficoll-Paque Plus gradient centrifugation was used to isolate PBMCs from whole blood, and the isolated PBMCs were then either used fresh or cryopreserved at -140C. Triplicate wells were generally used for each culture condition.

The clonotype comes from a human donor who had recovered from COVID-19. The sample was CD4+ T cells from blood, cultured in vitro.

DNA sequence: TGTGCCAGCAGCAAAATGGTCGGTTTAGCGGACTACGAGCAGTACTTC. Its product reads: CASSKMVGLADYEQYF. The chain was built from TRBV21-1 and TRBJ2-7; the D call in the table, TRBD2, was not verified against the DNA. TRBV21-1 is designated a pseudogene. The CDR3 measures 16 amino acids from cysteine to phenylalanine. CDR3 DNA is the only sequence kept; it has 48 bases, read in frame from the first base.